Listed here are 32 T cell receptor beta chains from one sample, sequenced in a study of beta chain features in type 1 diabetes (dated by TCRdb to the late 2010s). The full study reports these points: Type 1 diabetes patients showed a moderate but significant shortening of TCRB CDR3 length in all four CD4+ subsets.

No antigens are known for them. Libraries were prepared through the immunoSEQ multiplex PCR assay. The entire amount of isolated RNA was reverse transcribed using the High Capacity cDNA Reverse Transcription Kit, so the sequenced TCRB transcripts were expressed ones. TCRdb retrieved this table from immuneACCESS and kept in-frame rearrangements only. Not all clones are present; in checked studies, unresolved V genes account for under half, and no reason is known for the remainder. This sample has about 160,000 clones in its table, and 7% to 9.5% of those were observed once. The top ten clones comprise 0.65% to 0.9% of the sample. Sequenced input: central memory CD4+ T cells from blood. These receptors were collected from a young woman with type 1 diabetes.

The chain couples TRBV10-3 to TRBJ1-2, with TRBD1 matching over 7 bases. CDR1 is ENHRY and CDR2 is SYGVKD in the germline V gene. The junction had 4 bases not matched to a gene; V was cut back by 4 bases and J by 8 bases. The CDR3 has 12 residues. CDR3 protein: CAISGQGEGYTF. In DNA form, the CDR3 reads TGTGCCATCAGTGGACAGGGAGAAGGCTACACCTTC.

This clone was seen a handful of times. CDR3 coding DNA: TGTGCCAGCAGCTTAGACAGGGCTGGGGCCAACGTCCTGACTTTC. This gives the protein CASSLDRAGANVLTF. The chain recombines TRBV11-3 with TRBJ2-6; tentative D call: TRBD1 (5 bases). V was trimmed by 0 bases and J by 2 bases, leaving 5 bases between them. The CDR3 has 15 amino acids. CDR1 and CDR2 (germline): SGHNT, YENEEA.

The chain joins TRBV28 to TRBJ2-1; 7 bases line up with TRBD2. The CDR3 covers 15 residues. Trimming took 8 bases from V and 0 from J; bases not matched to a gene: 7. Germline loops: CDR1 MDHEN, CDR2 SYDVKM. CDR3 DNA sequence: TGTGCCAGCCGTATGGGGGGGAGCTCCTACAATGAGCAGTTCTTC. It is translated as CASRMGGSSYNEQFF.

This clone was seen a handful of times. The chain joins TRBV20-1 to TRBJ2-5, with D perhaps matching TRBD2 (6 bases). The CDR3 has 11 amino acids. Germline lookup yields CDR1 DFQATT and CDR2 SNEGSKA (reference sequence). V was shortened by 3 bases and J by 4 bases, with 6 bases between the two germline ends. The CDR3 nucleotides are TGCAGTGCTAGCGGGAGAGAGACCCAGTACTTC. Protein sequence: CSASGRETQYF.

This clone appeared a single time. The CDR3 region is CASSLRAEMGYNEQFF. The CDR3 bases are TGTGCCAGCAGCTTGCGGGCGGAAATGGGGTACAATGAGCAGTTCTTC. The V gene is TRBV7-9, the J gene TRBJ2-1; possibly TRBD2 for D (5 bases). V was clipped by 3 bases and J by 4 bases, with 16 bases between them. The CDR3 totals 16 residues. CDR1 SEHNR and CDR2 FQNEAQ come from the germline V gene (reference sequence).

This sequence joins TRBV28 and TRBJ1-1; D possibly corresponds to TRBD1 (5 bases). The CDR3 runs 16 residues. Germline V lookup: CDR1 MDHEN, CDR2 SYDVKM. V lost 7 bases and J 0 bases, leaving 18 bases between the germline ends. This chain's CDR3 is CASTPSHGRVNTEAFF. CDR3 nucleotides: TGTGCCAGCACACCATCTCATGGCAGGGTGAACACTGAAGCTTTCTTT.

The V gene is TRBV4-1, the J gene TRBJ1-1, with D maybe TRBD1 (5 bases). The CDR3 extends over 14 amino acids. The germline V gene encodes CDR1 MGHRA and CDR2 YSYEKL. With 0 bases removed from V and 6 bases from J, the gap between germline ends came to 11 bases. The CDR3 here is CASSQDGQQAEAFF. The CDR3 DNA sequence: TGCGCCAGCAGCCAAGATGGTCAACAGGCTGAAGCTTTCTTT.

This clone was seen a few times. The chain uses TRBV2 and TRBJ2-7, with TRBD1 matching over 7 bases. Trimming cost V 8 bases and J 3 bases; bases outside gene matches: 13. This CDR3 is built from 15 residues. Germline V gene sequence: CDR1 SNHLY, CDR2 FYNNEI. The CDR3 DNA reads as TGTGCCAGCTTCCATCCAGGACAGGACGTCTACGAGCAGTACTTC. It codes for CASFHPGQDVYEQYF.

This chain uses TRBV9 with TRBJ2-1; 10 bases line up with TRBD2. With V trimmed by 6 bases and J by 8 bases, 5 bases remained unmatched. The germline V gene has CDR1 SGDLS and CDR2 YYNGEE. The CDR3 runs to 13 residues. The chain's CDR3 is CASKSGRDYEQFF. The DNA of the CDR3 is TGTGCCAGCAAGAGCGGGAGGGATTATGAGCAGTTCTTC.

The genes are TRBV30 and TRBJ2-3; 10 bases line up with TRBD2. CDR3 length: 13 amino acids. The V gene's germline CDR1 is GTSNPN and CDR2 SVGIG (reference sequence). DNA of the CDR3: TGTGCTAGGGGGACTAGCGGCACAGATACGCAGTATTTT. Its protein product is CARGTSGTDTQYF.

The CDR3 sequence: CASSGGTGLGNTIYF. The CDR3, as DNA: TGTGCCAGCAGCGGTGGGACAGGACTTGGCAACACCATATATTTT. The chain has TRBV9 and TRBJ1-3; 8 positions agree with TRBD1. This CDR3 has 15 residues. From germline, CDR1 is SGDLS and CDR2 YYNGEE. Trimming removed 3 bases from V and 7 bases from J; junction bases left unmatched: 9.

The gene calls are TRBV5-4 and TRBJ1-4; 8 bases align to TRBD1. The CDR3 totals 16 residues. V lost 4 bases to trimming and J lost 8 bases; unmatched junction nucleotides: 13. The germline V gene encodes CDR1 SGHNT and CDR2 YYREEE (reference sequence). CDR3 sequence: CASSQGTGGLMEKLFF. CDR3 DNA: TGTGCCAGCAGCCAAGGGACAGGTGGACTTATGGAAAAACTGTTTTTT.

The V call is TRBV18, the J call TRBJ1-5; D is undetermined. V lost 2 bases and J 5 bases, leaving 4 bases between the germline ends. The germline V gene encodes CDR1 KGHSH and CDR2 LQKENI. The CDR3 runs to 12 residues. CDR3 amino acids: CASSPEDQPQHF. For the CDR3, the DNA is TGTGCCAGCTCACCAGAGGATCAGCCCCAGCATTTT.

This clone has a handful of counts. This CDR3 reads CASSAQGGRTGELFF. As DNA, the CDR3 is TGTGCCAGCAGCGCCCAGGGAGGTCGGACCGGGGAGCTGTTTTTT. V is TRBV9 and J is TRBJ2-2; a weak D match, TRBD2 (6 bases). V lost 3 bases and J lost 5, with 14 bases in between. The CDR3 has 15 amino acids. CDR1 SGDLS and CDR2 YYNGEE come from the germline V gene.

The chain joins TRBV27 to TRBJ2-3; unclear D gene. This CDR3 contains 13 residues. Germline loops: CDR1 MNHEY, CDR2 SMNVEV (reference sequence). The V end lost 6 bases, the J end lost 1 base, and 8 bases lay between the germline ends. The CDR3 DNA is TGTGCCAGCAGGTCGGTTCGCACAGATACGCAGTATTTT. Translating gives CASRSVRTDTQYF.

V gene TRBV2 combines with J gene TRBJ1-4; tentative D call: TRBD1 (5 bases). Trimming pared 0 bases from V and 11 bases from J, leaving 16 bases between. CDR3 length: 15 residues. Germline CDR1 is SNHLY and CDR2 is FYNNEI. The CDR3 spells CASSEASGGNGKLFF. The CDR3 bases are TGTGCCAGCAGTGAAGCGTCTGGGGGGAACGGGAAACTGTTTTTT.

The J gene is TRBJ2-1, the V gene TRBV18, with TRBD2 identical over 9 bases. V shed 3 bases and J 3 bases; nucleotides not matched to a gene: 0. The CDR3 has 14 amino acids. Germline V lookup: CDR1 KGHSH, CDR2 LQKENI. The CDR3 reads CASSPREGYNEQFF. The CDR3 DNA reads as TGTGCCAGCTCACCGCGGGAGGGCTACAATGAGCAGTTCTTC.

The sample holds a few counts of this clone. The genes are TRBV7-6 and TRBJ2-7; no reliable D call. This CDR3 region has 11 residues. Trimming removed 4 bases at V and 7 bases at J, with 8 bases between. Germline V lookup: CDR1 SGHVS, CDR2 FNYEAQ. This CDR3 reads CASSSSREQYF. CDR3 coding DNA: TGTGCCAGCAGCTCGAGCAGGGAGCAGTACTTC.

This clone was detected a few times. The chain combines TRBV7-9 with TRBJ1-4, with 7 bases that match TRBD1. The V segment lost 4 bases and the J segment 5 bases; nucleotides outside the gene matches: 10. CDR3 length: 16 amino acids. Germline values: CDR1 SEHNR, CDR2 FQNEAQ (reference sequence). CDR3 residues: CASSSWTGSKNEKLFF. CDR3 DNA sequence: TGTGCCAGCAGCTCCTGGACAGGTTCAAAGAATGAAAAACTGTTTTTT. Together with reference TRBV7-9 and TRBJ1-4, the CDR3 gives the full variable domain: DTGVSQNPRHKITKRGQNVTFRCDPISEHNRLYWYRQTLGQGPEFLTYFQNEAQLEKSRLLSDRFSAERPKGSFSTLEIQRTEQGDSAMYLCASSSWTGSKNEKLFFGSGTQLSVL.

The chain has TRBV19 and TRBJ2-5, with 7 bases matching TRBD1. Losses at the gene ends were 8 bases for V and 5 bases for J; bases not matched to a gene: 11. This CDR3 has 14 residues. CDR1 and CDR2 (germline): LNHDA, SQIVND (reference sequence). The CDR3 DNA sequence: TGTGCCAGTGGTAAAGGGGGCGCTTTGGAGACCCAGTACTTC. It codes for CASGKGGALETQYF. Full variable domain (missing parts from reference TRBV19 and TRBJ2-5): DGGITQSPKYLFRKEGQNVTLSCEQNLNHDAMYWYRQDPGQGLRLIYYSQIVNDFQKGDIAEGYSVSREKKESFPLTVTSAQKNPTAFYLCASGKGGALETQYFGPGTRLLVL.

The chain links TRBV28 to TRBJ2-7, with 10 bases lining up with TRBD1. The germline V gene has CDR1 MDHEN and CDR2 SYDVKM. V lost 4 bases to trimming and J lost 5 bases; unmatched junction nucleotides: 5. CDR3 length: 14 amino acids. The chain's CDR3 is CASSSGTGVDEQYF. CDR3 nucleotides: TGTGCCAGCAGTTCTGGGACAGGGGTTGACGAGCAGTACTTC.

This clone was counted a few times. The V call is TRBV4-2, the J call TRBJ1-2; a possible D gene is TRBD1 (5 bases). CDR3 length equals 15 residues. The V gene lost 1 base and the J gene lost 8 bases, with 17 bases spanning the gap. Germline CDR1 and CDR2: LGHNA and YNFKEQ. CDR3 DNA sequence: TGTGCCAGCAGCCAAGGCAGGGCAGCTTCCTACGGCTACACCTTC. As protein: CASSQGRAASYGYTF.

V and J are TRBV11-3 and TRBJ2-1; 7 bases fit TRBD2. The CDR3 extends over 15 amino acids. V shed 5 bases and J 8 bases; nucleotides not matched to a gene: 12. The germline V gene encodes CDR1 SGHNT and CDR2 YENEEA. The CDR3 DNA follows: TGTGCCAGCAGCCCCTCCGCCCTAGCGGAGGATGAGCAGTTCTTC. Its translation: CASSPSALAEDEQFF. The whole variable domain, filled in from reference TRBV11-3 and TRBJ2-1, reads EAGVVQSPRYKIIEKKQPVAFWCNPISGHNTLYWYLQNLGQGPELLIRYENEEAVDDSQLPKDRFSAERLKGVDSTLKIQPAELGDSAVYLCASSPSALAEDEQFFGPGTRLTVL.

This clone has just a few counts. The rearrangement joins TRBV11-2 to TRBJ1-2, with a possible D match to TRBD1 (6 bases). CDR3 length: 15 residues. In germline, CDR1 is SGHAT, CDR2 FQNNGV. Trimming left V 4 bases short and J 1 base short, with 13 bases between. The CDR3 protein is CASSSQDSYNYGYTF. CDR3 in DNA: TGTGCCAGCAGCTCCCAGGACAGCTATAACTATGGCTACACCTTC. Looking up the rest from reference TRBV11-2 and TRBJ1-2 gives the full variable domain: EAGVAQSPRYKIIEKRQSVAFWCNPISGHATLYWYQQILGQGPKLLIQFQNNGVVDDSQLPKDRFSAERLKGVDSTLKIQPAKLEDSAVYLCASSSQDSYNYGYTFGSGTRLTVV.

This clone was counted only a few times. The chain couples TRBV19 to TRBJ1-2; 7 bases agree with TRBD1. The germline CDR1 and CDR2 sequences are LNHDA and SQIVND (reference sequence). J was trimmed by 8 bases and V by 7 bases; bases with no gene match: 10. The CDR3 sequence is 13 residues long. In DNA form, the CDR3 reads TGTGCCAGTACCCCGACAGGGTTTGGAGGCTACACCTTC. The encoded protein is CASTPTGFGGYTF.

A few counts support this clone. This CDR3 reads CAWSPPQSTDTQYF. In DNA, the CDR3 is TGTGCCTGGAGTCCCCCACAGTCCACAGATACGCAGTATTTT. The genes are TRBV30 and TRBJ2-3; D not certain. Germline CDR1 GTSNPN, CDR2 SVGIG (reference sequence). V was trimmed by 2 bases and J by 2 bases, leaving 11 bases between them. The CDR3 runs 14 residues.

This chain uses TRBV7-2 with TRBJ1-1; a possible D gene is TRBD1 (5 bases). The CDR3 loop spans 12 amino acids. CDR1 is SGHTA and CDR2 is FQGNSA in the germline V gene. V lost 5 bases and J lost 4, with 8 bases in between. The CDR3: CASSRGATEAFF. The CDR3, as DNA: TGTGCCAGCAGCCGCGGGGCCACTGAAGCTTTCTTT.

The CDR3 DNA sequence: TGTGCCAGCAGGGCCTCGGACAGGGCGACTGAAGCTTTCTTT. Protein sequence: CASRASDRATEAFF. V gene TRBV7-9 combines with J gene TRBJ1-1; 8 nucleotides align to TRBD1. Germline values: CDR1 SEHNR, CDR2 FQNEAQ (reference sequence). Unmatched junction bases numbered 8, after V lost 6 bases and J lost 5 bases. The CDR3 loop spans 14 amino acids.

This CDR3 reads CASSLRHNNYGYTF. The CDR3, as DNA: TGTGCCAGCAGCTTGAGACACAATAACTATGGCTACACCTTC. The V call is TRBV5-4, the J call TRBJ1-2, with no clear D. Germline CDR1 and CDR2: SGHNT and YYREEE (reference sequence). The V and J ends lost 1 base and 1 base respectively, with 8 bases between them. The CDR3 spans 14 residues.

The chain combines TRBV4-1 with TRBJ1-1, with D uncertain. The CDR3 covers 14 residues. CDR1 and CDR2 (germline): MGHRA, YSYEKL. The ends were cut back, 0 bases at V and 5 bases at J, with 10 bases in the middle. CDR3 protein: CASSQDPGSTEAFF. The CDR3 DNA is TGCGCCAGCAGCCAAGATCCGGGATCGACTGAAGCTTTCTTT.

In nucleotides, the CDR3 is TGCGCCAGCAGCTTTGAGAGCGGAGTCTCCTACAATGAGCAGTTCTTC. Translated, it gives CASSFESGVSYNEQFF. The chain links TRBV5-1 to TRBJ2-1, with a weak D call TRBD2 (5 bases). Trimming removed 2 bases at V and 0 bases at J, with 12 bases between. The germline gives CDR1 SGHRS, CDR2 YFSETQ. CDR3 size: 16 residues.

The table lists this clone with a few counts. V and J are TRBV5-1 and TRBJ1-2; maybe TRBD1 (6 bases). V lost 2 bases, J lost 7 bases, and 18 bases lay in between. CDR1 SGHRS and CDR2 YFSETQ come from the germline V gene. The CDR3 runs to 15 residues. In DNA, the CDR3 is TGCGCCAGCAGCTTCTTGGCTACAGGGAGTAGTGGCTACACCTTC. This translates into CASSFLATGSSGYTF.